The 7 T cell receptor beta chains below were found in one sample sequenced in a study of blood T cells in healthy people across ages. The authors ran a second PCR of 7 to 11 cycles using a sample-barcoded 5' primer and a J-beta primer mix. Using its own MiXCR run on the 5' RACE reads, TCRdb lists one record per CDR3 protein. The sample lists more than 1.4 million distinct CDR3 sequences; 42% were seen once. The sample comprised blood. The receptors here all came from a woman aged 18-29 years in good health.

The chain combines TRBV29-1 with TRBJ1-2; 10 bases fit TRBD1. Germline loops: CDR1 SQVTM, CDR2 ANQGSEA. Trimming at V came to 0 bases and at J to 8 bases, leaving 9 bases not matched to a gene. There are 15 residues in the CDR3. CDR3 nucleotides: TGCAGCGTTGAAGATTGGGGACAGGGGATCGCGGGCTACACCTTC. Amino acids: CSVEDWGQGIAGYTF.

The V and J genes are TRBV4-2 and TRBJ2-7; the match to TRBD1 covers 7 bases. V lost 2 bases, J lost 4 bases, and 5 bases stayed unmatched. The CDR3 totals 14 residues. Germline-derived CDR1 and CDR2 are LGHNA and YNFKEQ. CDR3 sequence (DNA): TGTGCCAGCAGCCAAAGGCAGGGGGTGTACGAGCAGTACTTC. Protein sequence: CASSQRQGVYEQYF.

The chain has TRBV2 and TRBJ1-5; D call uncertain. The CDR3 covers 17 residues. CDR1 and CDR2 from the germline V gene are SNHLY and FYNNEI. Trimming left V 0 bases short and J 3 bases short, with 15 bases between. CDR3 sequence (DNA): TGTGCCAGCAGTGAAGCGCCGCTGGGCTCGAACAATCAGCCCCAGCATTTT. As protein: CASSEAPLGSNNQPQHF. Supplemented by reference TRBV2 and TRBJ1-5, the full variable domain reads EPEVTQTPSHQVTQMGQEVILRCVPISNHLYFYWYRQILGQKVEFLVSFYNNEISEKSEIFDDQFSVERPDGSNFTLKIRSTKLEDSAMYFCASSEAPLGSNNQPQHFGDGTRLSIL.

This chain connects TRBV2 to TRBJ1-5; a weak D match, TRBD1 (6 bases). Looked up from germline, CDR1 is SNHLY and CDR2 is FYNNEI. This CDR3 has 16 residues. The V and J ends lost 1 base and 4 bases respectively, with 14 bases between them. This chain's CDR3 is CASSEVGSRGNQPQHF. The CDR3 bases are TGTGCCAGCAGTGAAGTAGGGTCCAGGGGTAATCAGCCCCAGCATTTT.

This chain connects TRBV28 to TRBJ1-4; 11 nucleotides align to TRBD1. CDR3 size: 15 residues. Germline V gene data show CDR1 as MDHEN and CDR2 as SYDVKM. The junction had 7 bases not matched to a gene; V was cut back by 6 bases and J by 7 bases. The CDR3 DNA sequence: TGTGCCAGCAGGGCCCGGACAGGGGGCATTGAAAAACTGTTTTTT. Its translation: CASRARTGGIEKLFF.

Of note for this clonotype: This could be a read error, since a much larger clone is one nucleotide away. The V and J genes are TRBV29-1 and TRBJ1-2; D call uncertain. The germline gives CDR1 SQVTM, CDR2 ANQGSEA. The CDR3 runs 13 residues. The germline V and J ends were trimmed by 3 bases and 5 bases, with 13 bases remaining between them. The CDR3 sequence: CSVELRPRYGYTF. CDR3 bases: TGCAGCGTTGAGTTAAGGCCCCGGTATGGCTACACCTTC.

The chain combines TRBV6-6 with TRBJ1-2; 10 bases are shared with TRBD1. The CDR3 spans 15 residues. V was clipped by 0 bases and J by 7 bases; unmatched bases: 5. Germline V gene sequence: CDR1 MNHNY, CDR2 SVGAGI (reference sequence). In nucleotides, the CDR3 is TGTGCCAGCAGTTACTCCGCAGACAGGGGGCTTGGCTACACCTTC. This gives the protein CASSYSADRGLGYTF.